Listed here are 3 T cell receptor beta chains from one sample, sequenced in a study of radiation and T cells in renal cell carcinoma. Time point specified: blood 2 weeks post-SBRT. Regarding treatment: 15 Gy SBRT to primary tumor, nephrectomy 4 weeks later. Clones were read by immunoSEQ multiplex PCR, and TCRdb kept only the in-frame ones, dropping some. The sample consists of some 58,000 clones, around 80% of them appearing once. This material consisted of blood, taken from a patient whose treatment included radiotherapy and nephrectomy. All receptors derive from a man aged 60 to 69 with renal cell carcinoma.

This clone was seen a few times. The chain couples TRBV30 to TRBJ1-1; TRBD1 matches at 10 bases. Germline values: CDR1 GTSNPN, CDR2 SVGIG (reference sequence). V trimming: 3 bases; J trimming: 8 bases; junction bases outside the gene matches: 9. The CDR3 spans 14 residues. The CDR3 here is CAWRIPGQGSEAFF. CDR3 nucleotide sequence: TGTGCCTGGAGAATCCCGGGACAGGGGAGCGAAGCTTTCTTT.

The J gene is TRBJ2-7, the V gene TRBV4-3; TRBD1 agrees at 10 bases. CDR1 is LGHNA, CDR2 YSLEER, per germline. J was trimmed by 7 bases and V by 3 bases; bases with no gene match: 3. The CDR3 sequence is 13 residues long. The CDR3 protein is CASSQGQGREQYF. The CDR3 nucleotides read TGCGCCAGCAGCCAGGGACAGGGGAGAGAGCAGTACTTC.

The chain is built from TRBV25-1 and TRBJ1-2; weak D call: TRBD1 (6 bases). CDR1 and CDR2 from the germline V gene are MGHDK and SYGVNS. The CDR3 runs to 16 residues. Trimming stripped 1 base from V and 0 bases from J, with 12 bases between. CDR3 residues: CASSEWGPSANYGYTF. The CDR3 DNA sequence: TGTGCCAGCAGTGAATGGGGGCCCTCCGCTAACTATGGCTACACCTTC.